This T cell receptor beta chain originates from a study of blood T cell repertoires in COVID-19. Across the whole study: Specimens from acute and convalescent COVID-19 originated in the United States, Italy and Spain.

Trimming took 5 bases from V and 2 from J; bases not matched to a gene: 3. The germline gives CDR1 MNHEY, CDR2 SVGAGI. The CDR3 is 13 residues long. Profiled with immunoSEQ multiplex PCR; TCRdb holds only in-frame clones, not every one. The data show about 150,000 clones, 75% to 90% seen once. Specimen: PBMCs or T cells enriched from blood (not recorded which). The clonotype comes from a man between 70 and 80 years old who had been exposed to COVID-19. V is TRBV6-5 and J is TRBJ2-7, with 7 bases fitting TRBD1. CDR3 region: CASSPGGTYEQYF. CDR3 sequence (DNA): TGTGCCAGCAGTCCAGGGGGTACCTACGAGCAGTACTTC.